The 29 T cell receptor beta chains presented below share a single source sample, sequenced in a study of cytomegalovirus exposure and HLA in healthy donors. The PCR employed 60 Vbeta primers together with 13 Jbeta primers. The assay was immunoSEQ multiplex PCR, and TCRdb's table has in-frame clones only and misses some. This table holds under 200,000 clones, 65% to 80% found once. The sample was PBMCs. The receptor set was obtained from a man in his forties in good health and CMV-seronegative.

The chain combines TRBV11-1 with TRBJ2-1, with 8 bases identical to TRBD1. The germline V gene encodes CDR1 SGHAT and CDR2 FQDESV (reference sequence). The CDR3 is 15 amino acids. J was trimmed by 6 bases and V by 2 bases; bases with no gene match: 6. The CDR3 loop is CASSLHRGSGNEQFF. CDR3 coding DNA: TGTGCCAGCAGCTTACACAGGGGGTCCGGCAATGAGCAGTTCTTC.

A few counts support this clone. The chain uses TRBV5-6 and TRBJ1-1; 11 bases match TRBD1. The germline V gene has CDR1 SGHDT and CDR2 YYEEEE. Trimming cost V 2 bases and J 1 base; bases outside gene matches: 4. The CDR3 has 16 amino acids. CDR3 in DNA: TGTGCCAGCAGCTTAGGACAGGGGGCCTCGAACACTGAAGCTTTCTTT. As protein: CASSLGQGASNTEAFF.

This chain uses TRBV25-1 with TRBJ1-5; TRBD1 agrees at 8 bases. The CDR3 loop spans 17 amino acids. CDR1 and CDR2 from the germline V gene are MGHDK and SYGVNS. Unmatched junction bases numbered 9, after V lost 1 base and J lost 4 bases. The CDR3, as DNA: TGTGCCAGCAGTGAATTTCCTGGACAGGGAATTAATCAGCCCCAGCATTTT. Protein sequence: CASSEFPGQGINQPQHF.

This sequence joins TRBV5-1 and TRBJ2-7; no clear D. From germline, CDR1 is SGHRS and CDR2 YFSETQ. The CDR3 length is 16 residues. The V end was cut by 0 bases, the J end by 2 bases, with 15 bases between. The CDR3 DNA is TGCGCCAGCAGCTTGGTCCCAGGCAGGCAAACCTACGAGCAGTACTTC. Amino acids: CASSLVPGRQTYEQYF.

V is TRBV29-1 and J is TRBJ2-2; 11 bases agree with TRBD1. The trim removed 2 bases at V and 3 bases at J, leaving 2 bases unmatched. Germline CDR1 and CDR2: SQVTM and ANQGSEA. This CDR3 is built from 15 residues. The chain's CDR3 is CSVERTGGYTGELFF. The DNA of the CDR3 is TGCAGCGTTGAACGGACAGGGGGCTACACCGGGGAGCTGTTTTTT.

The chain combines TRBV7-9 with TRBJ1-1; D gene ambiguous. From germline, CDR1 is SEHNR and CDR2 FQNEAQ (reference sequence). The CDR3 extends over 13 amino acids. The V end lost 5 bases, the J end lost 1 base, and 8 bases lay between the germline ends. DNA for the CDR3: TGTGCCAGCAGCCCGAGACAGAACACTGAAGCTTTCTTT. Encoded protein: CASSPRQNTEAFF.

CDR3 nucleotide sequence: TGTGCCTGGAGTTTACAGGGGGAAGCTTTCTTT. Its protein product is CAWSLQGEAFF. The chain employs TRBV30 and TRBJ1-1; 7 bases are a match to TRBD1. V lost 2 bases, J lost 8 bases, and 2 bases stayed unmatched. Germline lookup yields CDR1 GTSNPN and CDR2 SVGIG (reference sequence). This CDR3 is built from 11 residues.

The chain couples TRBV28 to TRBJ1-5, with a possible D match to TRBD1 (5 bases). Trimming stripped 2 bases from V and 6 bases from J, with 8 bases between. Germline loops: CDR1 MDHEN, CDR2 SYDVKM. The CDR3 sequence is 13 residues long. The CDR3 region is CASSLGGAQPQHF. For the CDR3, the DNA is TGTGCCAGCAGTTTAGGAGGGGCTCAGCCCCAGCATTTT.

This chain connects TRBV25-1 to TRBJ2-1; tentative D call: TRBD1 (6 bases). Germline V gene data show CDR1 as MGHDK and CDR2 as SYGVNS. Trimming took 4 bases from V and 6 from J, leaving 19 bases between them. The CDR3 is 16 amino acids. The CDR3 DNA sequence: TGTGCCAGCAGTGGAGACCGGGACACATCCCTCAATGAGCAGTTCTTC. This translates into CASSGDRDTSLNEQFF.

CDR3 sequence reads: CASSGTQNTGELFF. CDR3 DNA sequence: TGCGCCAGCAGCGGCACCCAGAACACCGGGGAGCTGTTTTTT. The J gene is TRBJ2-2, the V gene TRBV5-1; D is uncertain. Germline assignment: CDR1 SGHRS and CDR2 YFSETQ. This CDR3 spans 14 amino acids. V lost 4 bases to trimming and J lost 1 base, with 8 bases between them.

The chain has TRBV14 and TRBJ2-2; D is undetermined. There are 13 residues in the CDR3. In germline, CDR1 is SGHDN, CDR2 FVKESK. Deletions cut 2 bases from V and 6 bases from J, with 7 bases between. Here the CDR3 reads CASSQWSSGELFF. The CDR3 region has the DNA TGTGCCAGCAGCCAATGGAGTTCCGGGGAGCTGTTTTTT.

The chain links TRBV27 to TRBJ2-5; the D gene is possibly TRBD2 (6 bases). There are 13 residues in the CDR3. The germline V and J ends were trimmed by 3 bases and 5 bases, with 10 bases remaining between them. Germline CDR1 MNHEY, CDR2 SMNVEV (reference sequence). CDR3: CASSFRGLETQYF. The DNA for the CDR3 is TGTGCCAGCAGTTTTCGGGGGTTGGAGACCCAGTACTTC.

The chain links TRBV6-6 to TRBJ1-1; 7 bases are shared with TRBD1. CDR3 length equals 13 residues. V trimming: 5 bases; J trimming: 5 bases; junction bases outside the gene matches: 5. Germline V CDR1 and CDR2: MNHNY, SVGAGI (reference sequence). The CDR3 loop is CASSDRVGTEAFF. The CDR3 DNA reads TGTGCCAGCAGTGACAGGGTCGGAACTGAAGCTTTCTTT.

The chain has TRBV5-1 and TRBJ2-1; perhaps TRBD2 as D (5 bases). Germline V gene sequence: CDR1 SGHRS, CDR2 YFSETQ. Deletions cut 0 bases from V and 0 bases from J, with 13 bases between. The CDR3 sequence is 17 residues long. CDR3: CASSLGVRAPSYNEQFF. The CDR3 region has the DNA TGCGCCAGCAGCTTGGGGGTGCGGGCGCCCTCCTACAATGAGCAGTTCTTC.

J is TRBJ1-5 and V is TRBV5-1; 8 positions match TRBD1. The V gene end was trimmed by 0 bases and the J gene end by 9 bases; junction bases not matched to a gene: 2. The germline V gene encodes CDR1 SGHRS and CDR2 YFSETQ. CDR3 length equals 13 residues. The CDR3 reads CASSLDGQGPQHF. CDR3 DNA sequence: TGCGCCAGCAGCTTGGATGGACAGGGGCCCCAGCATTTT.

The chain joins TRBV6-1 to TRBJ2-7, with D maybe TRBD1 (6 bases). The germline gives CDR1 MNHNS, CDR2 SASEGT. V lost 5 bases and J lost 3, with 14 bases in between. The CDR3 length is 14 residues. The CDR3: CASSLDREVYEQYF. In DNA, the CDR3 is TGTGCCAGCAGTCTGGACAGAGAGGTCTACGAGCAGTACTTC.

Only one count was recorded for this clone. This chain joins TRBV27 and TRBJ2-5, with 8 bases aligning to TRBD2. Germline loops: CDR1 MNHEY, CDR2 SMNVEV (reference sequence). The V segment lost 5 bases and the J segment 5 bases; nucleotides outside the gene matches: 7. This CDR3 comprises 14 residues. For the CDR3, the DNA is TGTGCCAGCAGTAGCGGGAGTGGATGGGAGACCCAGTACTTC. The encoded protein is CASSSGSGWETQYF.

This chain joins TRBV18 and TRBJ1-1; weak D call: TRBD1 (5 bases). CDR3 length: 15 residues. V lost 2 bases and J lost 1, with 11 bases in between. Germline lookup yields CDR1 KGHSH and CDR2 LQKENI. The CDR3 nucleotides read TGTGCCAGCTCACCATATACAGGTCGGAACACTGAAGCTTTCTTT. This codes for CASSPYTGRNTEAFF.

The chain employs TRBV7-6 and TRBJ2-3, with 8 bases matching TRBD1. V shed 5 bases, J shed 5 bases, and the junction held 6 bases outside the gene matches. The CDR3 sequence is 14 residues long. Germline CDR1 and CDR2: SGHVS and FNYEAQ. The CDR3 here is CASSGGTGEDTQYF. CDR3 coding DNA: TGTGCCAGCAGCGGAGGGACAGGCGAAGATACGCAGTATTTT.

Comments on this clone: At one boundary the junction diverges from the germline segment, which might be a read error. V and J are TRBV7-7 and TRBJ2-5; 10 positions match TRBD1. This CDR3 has 16 residues. The V gene's germline CDR1 is SSHAT and CDR2 FNYEAQ (reference sequence). The CDR3 nucleotides are TGTGCTAGCAGCTTAGGGGACAGGGGAGGTTTGGAGACCCAGTACTTC. Its protein is CASSLGDRGGLETQYF.

This clone occurred a few times. This chain connects TRBV10-1 to TRBJ2-1, with 8 bases lining up with TRBD1. The CDR3 sequence is 16 residues long. J was trimmed by 9 bases and V by 6 bases; bases with no gene match: 16. Per germline, CDR1 WNHNN and CDR2 SYGVQD (reference sequence). Written as DNA, the CDR3 is TGCGCCAGCAGGCCCGACAGGGGTCGTAGGGGTTCTGAGCAGTTCTTC. Translated: CASRPDRGRRGSEQFF.

The chain joins TRBV28 to TRBJ2-5; the match to TRBD2 covers 13 bases. The CDR3 length is 15 residues. The V gene end was trimmed by 5 bases and the J gene end by 7 bases; junction bases not matched to a gene: 7. CDR1 is MDHEN, CDR2 SYDVKM, per germline. Written as DNA, the CDR3 is TGTGCCAGCAGTCTGGGACTAGCGGGAAGGGGGACCCAGTACTTC. It is translated as CASSLGLAGRGTQYF.

This clone was seen more than once but under ten times. This chain joins TRBV27 and TRBJ2-1; TRBD2 matches 9 bases. Trimming took 6 bases from V and 10 from J; bases not matched to a gene: 7. From germline, CDR1 is MNHEY and CDR2 SMNVEV (reference sequence). CDR3 length equals 13 residues. The CDR3 spells CASRLPSGKEQFF. CDR3 coding DNA: TGTGCCAGCAGGCTGCCTAGCGGGAAGGAGCAGTTCTTC.

The chain links TRBV7-8 to TRBJ2-5; a possible D gene is TRBD2 (6 bases). V dropped 5 bases and J dropped 5 bases, with 21 bases sitting between them. Germline V gives CDR1 SGHVS, CDR2 FQNEAQ. This CDR3 spans 16 amino acids. CDR3 loop: CASSPQPTSQGETQYF. CDR3 coding DNA: TGTGCCAGCAGCCCACAGCCTACTAGCCAGGGCGAGACCCAGTACTTC.

The rearrangement joins TRBV7-2 to TRBJ2-7, with a possible D match to TRBD2 (5 bases). CDR1 is SGHTA and CDR2 is FQGNSA in the germline V gene. The CDR3 runs to 15 residues. Between the trimmed V and J ends, which lost 5 bases and 0 bases, there was a span of 14 bases. The CDR3 reads CASSPYAGLSYEQYF. The CDR3 bases are TGTGCCAGCAGCCCGTATGCGGGCCTCTCCTACGAGCAGTACTTC.

The chain employs TRBV6-4 and TRBJ1-5; D gene ambiguous. The CDR3 sequence is 18 residues long. Trimming cost V 0 bases and J 0 bases, with 15 bases left between them. CDR1 MRHNA and CDR2 SNTAGT come from the germline V gene. In nucleotides, the CDR3 is TGTGCCAGCAGTGACTCGAAACGGATTGTAGCTAGCAATCAGCCCCAGCATTTT. The encoded protein is CASSDSKRIVASNQPQHF.

This chain joins TRBV5-1 and TRBJ1-4; TRBD1 matches 10 bases. The CDR3 covers 16 residues. Trimming took 4 bases from V and 7 from J; bases not matched to a gene: 10. Germline CDR1 reads SGHRS; CDR2 reads YFSETQ. The CDR3 DNA reads as TGCGCCAGCAGCACCGGGACAGGGGCGTTCGGTGAAAAACTGTTTTTT. Its protein is CASSTGTGAFGEKLFF.

V gene TRBV10-2 combines with J gene TRBJ2-7, with D tentatively TRBD1 (6 bases). The V gene's germline CDR1 is WSHSY and CDR2 SAAADI. The length of the CDR3 is 12 residues. Trimming cost V 4 bases and J 5 bases, with 9 bases left between them. The CDR3 region is CASSGYRDEQYF. The CDR3 DNA sequence: TGCGCCAGCAGTGGTTACAGGGACGAGCAGTACTTC.

This chain joins TRBV7-2 and TRBJ2-4; D unclear. Germline CDR1 reads SGHTA; CDR2 reads FQGNSA. The CDR3 is 14 residues long. With 1 base removed from V and 3 bases from J, the gap between germline ends came to 7 bases. Written as DNA, the CDR3 is TGTGCCAGCAGCTTAGAACGGGTCAAAAACATTCAGTACTTC. Encoded protein: CASSLERVKNIQYF. Full variable domain (missing parts from reference TRBV7-2 and TRBJ2-4): GAGVSQSPSNKVTEKGKDVELRCDPISGHTALYWYRQSLGQGLEFLIYFQGNSAPDKSGLPSDRFSAERTGGSVSTLTIQRTQQEDSAVYLCASSLERVKNIQYFGAGTRLSVL.